Listed below are T cell receptor beta chains from one sample, sequenced in a study of T-cell reconstitution after alpha-beta-depleted transplantation in children. One entry per CDR3 protein, called by TCRdb with MiXCR from the PCR reads. The sample records approximately 150,000 distinct CDR3 sequences, 8% to 10% being singletons. This specimen was PBMCs, mostly from graft donor cells, taken 180 days after TCRalphabeta/CD19-depleted stem cell transplant. The receptors here all came from a female patient aged 2-10 years who had a stem cell transplant for congenital amegakaryocytic thrombocytopenia, so the T cells may come from the graft donor. CDR3s include the opening cysteine and the closing phenylalanine or tryptophan. The D gene is left open where the match is weak. Some rows have no size entry. The others give once, few or many, or a class for an expanded clone.

v_call	j_call	d_call	clone_size	cdr3_aa	cdr3_nt
TRBV7-9	TRBJ2-1	TRBD2	few	CASSPRLAGGYNEQFF	TGTGCCAGCAGCCCCCGACTAGCGGGAGGGTACAATGAGCAGTTCTTC
TRBV12-3/TRBV12-4	TRBJ2-7	TRBD2	-	CASSPGTSGGAYSYEQYF	TGTGCCAGCAGTCCCGGGACTAGCGGGGGGGCCTACTCCTACGAGCAGTACTTC
TRBV18	TRBJ2-7	-	-	CASSPAHTTWEQYF	TGTGCCAGCTCACCGGCACACACCACTTGGGAGCAGTACTTC
TRBV29-1	TRBJ2-5	-	many	CSAALELETQYF	TGCAGCGCTGCACTGGAGTTGGAGACCCAGTACTTC
TRBV6-5	TRBJ2-7	TRBD2	-	CASSYSGTSGQQYF	TGTGCCAGCAGTTACTCAGGGACTAGCGGGCAGCAGTACTTC
TRBV6-1	TRBJ1-2	-	many	CASSELWKTNYGYTF	TGTGCCAGCAGTGAGCTTTGGAAGACGAACTATGGCTACACCTTC
TRBV4-2	TRBJ1-1	-	-	CASSRDPKGTEAFF	TGTGCCAGCAGCCGAGATCCGAAAGGCACTGAAGCTTTCTTT
TRBV24-1	TRBJ2-3	TRBD1	-	CATSGQGAQDTQYF	TGTGCCACCAGTGGACAGGGGGCACAAGATACGCAGTATTTT
TRBV5-1	TRBJ2-5	-	-	CASSWGEETQYF	TGCGCCAGCAGCTGGGGGGAAGAGACCCAGTACTTC
TRBV20-1	TRBJ2-3	TRBD2	many	CSARLAGLDTQYF	TGCAGTGCCCGACTAGCGGGACTTGATACGCAGTATTTT
TRBV21-1	TRBJ2-7	-	many	CASNHRGGTGASYEQYF	TGTGCCAGCAACCACAGAGGGGGGACAGGGGCCTCCTACGAGCAGTACTTC
TRBV10-3	TRBJ2-3	TRBD1	many	CAINKAGGDTQYF	TGTGCCATCAACAAAGCAGGGGGCGATACGCAGTATTTT
TRBV19	TRBJ1-1	-	-	CASSVQGRNTEAFF	TGTGCCAGTAGTGTACAGGGTAGAAACACTGAAGCTTTCTTT
TRBV28	TRBJ1-2	-	many	CASSSQGPHYGYTF	TGTGCCAGCAGCAGCCAGGGTCCGCACTATGGCTACACCTTC
TRBV29-1	TRBJ1-2	TRBD1	-	CSGGTGYGYTF	TGCAGCGGTGGGACAGGCTATGGCTACACCTTC
TRBV20-1	TRBJ1-4	-	many	CSARETAPNEKLFF	TGCAGTGCTAGGGAGACAGCCCCCAATGAAAAACTGTTTTTT
TRBV12-3/TRBV12-4	TRBJ2-7	-	many	CASSPTDSCSYEQYF	TGTGCCAGCAGTCCGACTGACTCCTGCTCCTACGAGCAGTACTTC
TRBV10-3	TRBJ2-7	-	many	CAISEGYTRYEQYF	TGTGCCATCAGTGAGGGGTACACGCGCTACGAGCAGTACTTC
TRBV28	TRBJ1-1	-	many	CASSFQGGTEAFF	TGTGCCAGCAGTTTCCAGGGAGGCACTGAAGCTTTCTTT
TRBV7-9	TRBJ2-7	TRBD1	many	CASSSDRGSEQYF	TGTGCCAGCAGCTCGGACAGGGGATCCGAGCAGTACTTC
TRBV28	TRBJ1-2	-	-	CASSFSKSPYGYTF	TGTGCCAGCAGTTTCTCTAAAAGCCCGTATGGCTACACCTTC
TRBV10-3	TRBJ2-7	-	many	CAISVGVSIHEQYF	TGTGCCATCAGTGTTGGGGTTAGCATCCACGAGCAGTACTTC
TRBV7-6	TRBJ1-2	TRBD1	-	CASSFFAGDSGGYGYTF	TGTGCCAGCAGCTTTTTTGCGGGGGACAGCGGAGGCTATGGCTACACCTTC
TRBV5-1	TRBJ2-6	-	-	CASSFAGANVLTF	TGCGCCAGCAGCTTCGCTGGGGCCAACGTCCTGACTTTC
TRBV4-2	TRBJ2-2	TRBD2	many	CASSQGLAGAVAGELFF	TGTGCCAGCAGCCAAGGACTAGCGGGAGCAGTTGCCGGGGAGCTGTTTTTT
TRBV5-6	TRBJ1-2	TRBD1	many	CASSSDRLEGYTF	TGTGCCAGCAGCTCGGACAGGTTGGAAGGCTACACCTTC